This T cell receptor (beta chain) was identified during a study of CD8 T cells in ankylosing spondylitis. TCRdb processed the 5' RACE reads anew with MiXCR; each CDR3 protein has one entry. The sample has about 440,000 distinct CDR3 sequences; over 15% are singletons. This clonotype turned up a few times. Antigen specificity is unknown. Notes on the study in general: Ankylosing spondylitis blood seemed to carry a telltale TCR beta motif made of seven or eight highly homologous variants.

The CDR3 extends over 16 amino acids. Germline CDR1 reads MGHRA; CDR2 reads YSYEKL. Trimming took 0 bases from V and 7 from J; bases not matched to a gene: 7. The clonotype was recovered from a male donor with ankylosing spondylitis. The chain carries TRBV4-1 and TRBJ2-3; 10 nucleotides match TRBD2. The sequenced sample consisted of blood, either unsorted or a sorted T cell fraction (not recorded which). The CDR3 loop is CASSQDGAGGRHTQYF. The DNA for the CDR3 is TGCGCCAGCAGCCAAGATGGAGCGGGAGGGCGACATACGCAGTATTTT.